Below, one T cell receptor (beta chain) is given with its context. The CDR3 extends over 13 amino acids. Trimming shortened V by 5 bases and J by 1 base, and 9 bases separated the two germline ends. Germline lookup yields CDR1 SGHRS and CDR2 YFSETQ. These data are taken from a study of technical replicates of blood from several donors. Data came from immunoSEQ multiplex PCR; TCRdb stores just in-frame clones and leaves some out. Of tens of thousands of clones in the sample, approximately 97% are singletons; the top ten hold under 0.2%. V gene TRBV5-1 combines with J gene TRBJ1-1; D perhaps matches TRBD1 (6 bases). Sequenced input: T cells isolated from PBMCs. This clonotype was sampled from a human donor in good health. CDR3 sequence: CASRKGENTEAFF. The CDR3 coding sequence is TGCGCCAGCAGAAAGGGGGAGAACACTGAAGCTTTCTTT.